This note documents a single T cell receptor beta chain sequence. The sample is drawn from a study of glioma-infiltrating T cells after dendritic cell vaccination. For the study at large: Three intradermal dendritic cell vaccine injections were given every two weeks.

The primer mix had 60 V beta and 13 J beta primers. The protocol was immunoSEQ multiplex PCR, while the TCRdb copy is restricted to in-frame clones and leaves out a portion. The table lists about 110,000 clones, 90% of them singletons, with over 2.5% in the top ten. The time point is: after dendritic cell vaccination, including at tumor progression/relapse. None of the glioblastoma patients had an isocitrate dehydrogenase mutation. Trimming took off 3 bases at V and 4 bases at J, with 16 bases between the two ends. The CDR3 spans 15 residues. From germline, CDR1 is SGHNT and CDR2 YYREEE (reference sequence).

The source material was blood, sampled after dendritic cell vaccination. The TCR was taken from a human donor with glioblastoma. The chain couples TRBV5-4 to TRBJ1-1; a weak D match, TRBD1 (5 bases). CDR3 in DNA: TGTGCCAGCAGCTGGGGGGGACCGGTCGTCACTGAAGCTTTCTTT. It specifies CASSWGGPVVTEAFF.